Following are 5 T cell receptor beta chains from one sample sequenced in a study of blood T cells in healthy people across ages. It was with a sample-barcoded 5' primer and a J-beta primer mix that a second PCR of roughly 7 to 12 cycles was run. TCRdb ran MiXCR on the 5' RACE reads and lists one entry per CDR3 protein. The repertoire holds around 1,700,000 distinct CDR3 sequences, with roughly 27% as singletons. The source material was blood. These receptors came from a woman aged 25 to 39 in good health.

This clonotype was counted a few times. The J gene is TRBJ2-5, the V gene TRBV7-9; tentative D call: TRBD1 (6 bases). V gave up 5 bases and J gave up 5 bases, with 15 bases separating them. This CDR3 is 14 amino acids long. Germline CDR1 SEHNR, CDR2 FQNEAQ (reference sequence). CDR3 coding DNA: TGTGCCAGCAGCGCGGACAGCGGTGGCGAGACCCAGTACTTC. This translates into CASSADSGGETQYF.

J is TRBJ2-7 and V is TRBV12-3 or TRBV12-4, with D perhaps matching TRBD2 (5 bases). V was pared by 2 bases and J by 4 bases, with 12 bases between. The CDR3 loop spans 14 amino acids. The CDR3 DNA reads TGTGCCAGCAGTTTAACGTTCCCGGGATACGAGCAGTACTTC. Amino acid sequence: CASSLTFPGYEQYF.

This clonotype was observed a few times. The chain links TRBV5-4 to TRBJ2-7; TRBD1 agrees at 8 bases. CDR1 SGHNT and CDR2 YYREEE come from the germline V gene (reference sequence). J lost 4 bases, V lost 5 bases, and 8 bases had no gene match. This CDR3 has 14 residues. The chain's CDR3 is CASSLRQGKYEQYF. CDR3 in DNA: TGTGCCAGCAGTTTGAGACAGGGGAAGTACGAGCAGTACTTC.

This clonotype has a handful of counts. The V and J genes are TRBV18 and TRBJ1-2; unclear D gene. In germline, CDR1 is KGHSH, CDR2 LQKENI. The CDR3 sequence is 16 residues long. The V and J ends lost 2 bases and 1 base respectively, with 14 bases between them. The chain's CDR3 is CASSPKPPRINYGYTF. The CDR3, as DNA: TGTGCCAGCTCACCAAAACCCCCCCGTATTAACTATGGCTACACCTTC.

This clonotype was found a few times. The chain uses TRBV20-1 and TRBJ2-1; 7 bases fit TRBD2. The germline V gene encodes CDR1 DFQATT and CDR2 SNEGSKA (reference sequence). V was clipped by 5 bases and J by 8 bases; unmatched bases: 15. There are 15 residues in the CDR3. CDR3 in amino acids: CSAPTPGGRVHEQFF. CDR3 nucleotide sequence: TGCAGTGCTCCCACCCCGGGAGGACGGGTCCATGAGCAGTTCTTC.